The 10 T cell receptor beta chains below all came from one sample that was sequenced in a study of shared clonotypes between healthy human individuals. Clones were sequenced by immunoSEQ multiplex PCR, and TCRdb holds only the in-frame ones, with some missing. The sample has approximately 240,000 clones; over 50% are singletons. The specimen sequenced was memory CD4+ T cells sorted from blood. Specified subset: CD45RA-negative fraction. Receptors originate from a man younger than 40 in good health.

There are many counts of this clone. Other DNA sequences in the same sample also yield this CDR3. The chain employs TRBV9 and TRBJ2-7; D tentatively fits TRBD1 or TRBD2 (5 bases each). The CDR3 spans 14 residues. CDR1 and CDR2 (germline): SGDLS, YYNGEE. V lost 0 bases and J lost 0, with 7 bases in between. CDR3 coding DNA: TGTGCCAGCAGCGTAGAGGGGAGCTCCTACGAGCAGTACTTC. The encoded protein is CASSVEGSSYEQYF.

The rearrangement joins TRBV5-5 to TRBJ2-3; tentatively, D is TRBD1 or TRBD2 (5 bases each). Between the trimmed V and J ends, which lost 4 bases and 6 bases, there was a span of 18 bases. Per the germline V gene, CDR1 is SGHKS and CDR2 is YYEKEE (reference sequence). The CDR3 consists of 15 residues. This CDR3 is CASSAGTGQLDTQYF. DNA of the CDR3: TGTGCCAGCAGCGCCGGGACGGGGCAGTTGGATACGCAGTATTTT. The full variable domain, its missing parts supplied by reference TRBV5-5 and TRBJ2-3, is DAGVTQSPTHLIKTRGQQVTLRCSPISGHKSVSWYQQVLGQGPQFIFQYYEKEERGRGNFPDRFSARQFPNYSSELNVNALLLGDSALYLCASSAGTGQLDTQYFGPGTRLTVL.

This clone was detected ten times or more. The chain is built from TRBV30 and TRBJ2-4; D unclear. The CDR3 length is 13 residues. The V end lost 4 bases, the J end lost 0 bases, and 7 bases lay between the germline ends. Germline values: CDR1 GTSNPN, CDR2 SVGIG (reference sequence). CDR3 bases: TGTGCCTGGACTAAGGGAGCCAAAAACATTCAGTACTTC. Residues: CAWTKGAKNIQYF.

This clone showed up many times. The J gene is TRBJ2-3, the V gene TRBV28, with 10 bases fitting TRBD2. There are 17 residues in the CDR3. Germline CDR1 is MDHEN and CDR2 is SYDVKM. V trimming: 5 bases; J trimming: 2 bases; junction bases outside the gene matches: 10. Here the CDR3 DNA reads TGTGCCAGCAGTACCCCGTATGGACTAGCGGACACAGATACGCAGTATTTT. Translated, it gives CASSTPYGLADTDTQYF.

This sequence joins TRBV6-1 and TRBJ2-7; D might be TRBD2 (6 bases). CDR1 and CDR2 (germline): MNHNS, SASEGT. This CDR3 region has 12 residues. V lost 6 bases and J lost 7, with 13 bases in between. The CDR3 reads CASSLTRLEQYF. The DNA of the CDR3 is TGTGCCAGCAGCCTGACTAGATTGGAGCAGTACTTC.

This clone occurred a few times. This chain connects TRBV4-2 to TRBJ2-1, with 7 bases that match TRBD2. This CDR3 region has 16 residues. J gave up 8 bases and V 1 base, and 11 bases lay outside the gene matches. Looked up from germline, CDR1 is LGHNA and CDR2 is YNFKEQ. The CDR3, as DNA: TGTGCCAGCAGCCAAGGGTCCCTAGCGGAGGGGTATGAGCAGTTCTTC. Translated: CASSQGSLAEGYEQFF.

The chain couples TRBV11-2 to TRBJ2-7; 8 bases align to TRBD2. Germline CDR1 reads SGHAT; CDR2 reads FQNNGV. The CDR3 sequence is 18 residues long. J was trimmed by 4 bases and V by 0 bases; bases with no gene match: 14. CDR3 region: CASSLDLIVGRARYEQYF. CDR3 nucleotides: TGTGCCAGCAGCTTAGATCTGATCGTCGGGAGGGCCAGATACGAGCAGTACTTC.

This clone appeared once. This chain links TRBV7-3 with TRBJ1-5; no clear D. Trimming took 5 bases from V and 4 from J, leaving 15 bases between them. CDR3 size: 15 residues. From germline, CDR1 is SGHTA and CDR2 FQGTGA. CDR3 bases: TGTGCCAGCAGCCGAGTTCAGGAAGAGAATCAGCCCCAGCATTTT. It translates to CASSRVQEENQPQHF.

This clone was counted only a few times. The chain couples TRBV5-4 to TRBJ2-7; maybe TRBD1 (5 bases). Trimming removed 0 bases from V and 4 bases from J, with 5 bases in between. This CDR3 has 12 amino acids. Per the germline V gene, CDR1 is SGHNT and CDR2 is YYREEE (reference sequence). CDR3 residues: CASSLDRYEQYF. The CDR3 DNA is TGTGCCAGCAGCTTGGACAGGTACGAGCAGTACTTC.

The chain carries TRBV6-1 and TRBJ2-5, with 7 bases that match TRBD2. The germline V gene encodes CDR1 MNHNS and CDR2 SASEGT. The CDR3 is made up of 13 amino acids. The V gene end was trimmed by 2 bases and the J gene end by 6 bases; junction bases not matched to a gene: 3. CDR3 residues: CASSERGEQTQYF. The CDR3 region has the DNA TGTGCCAGCAGTGAACGGGGGGAGCAGACCCAGTACTTC.